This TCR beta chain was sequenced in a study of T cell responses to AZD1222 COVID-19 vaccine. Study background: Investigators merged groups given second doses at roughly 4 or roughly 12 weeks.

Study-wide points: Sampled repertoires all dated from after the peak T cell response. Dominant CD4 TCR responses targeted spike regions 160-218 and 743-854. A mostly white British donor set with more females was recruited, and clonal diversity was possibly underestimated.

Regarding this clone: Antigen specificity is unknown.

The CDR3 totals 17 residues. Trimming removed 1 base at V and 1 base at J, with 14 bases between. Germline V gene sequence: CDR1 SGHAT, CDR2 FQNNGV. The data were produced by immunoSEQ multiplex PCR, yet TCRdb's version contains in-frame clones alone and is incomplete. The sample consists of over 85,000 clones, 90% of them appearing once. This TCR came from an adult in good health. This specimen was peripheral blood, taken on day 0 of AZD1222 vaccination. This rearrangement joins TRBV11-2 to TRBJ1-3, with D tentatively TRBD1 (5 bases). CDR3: CASSLAAAGFSGNTIYF. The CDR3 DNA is TGTGCCAGCAGCTTAGCTGCGGCAGGGTTTTCTGGAAACACCATATATTTT.